The rows below give T cell receptor beta chains drawn from one sample of a study. One entry per CDR3 protein results from TCRdb running MiXCR on the RT-PCR reads. This table holds about 680,000 distinct CDR3 sequences, about 14% found once. Sequencing was done on a sample of memory CD4+ T cells from blood. These receptors all come from a female donor in good health, serving as a healthy control. Both conserved end residues are part of each CDR3. D genes are given only for firm matches. Expanded clones are given a class, and other clones once, few, many or no size at all.

D: -
V: TRBV5-5
size: many
J: TRBJ1-2
CDR3: CASSLQANYGYTF
DNA: TGTGCCAGCAGCTTACAGGCTAACTATGGCTACACCTTC

D: -
V: TRBV19
size: -
J: TRBJ1-1
CDR3: CASSILRDTEARTEAFF
DNA: TGTGCCAGTAGTATATTAAGGGACACCGAAGCGCGGACTGAAGCTTTCTTT

D: TRBD1
V: TRBV20-1
size: few
J: TRBJ2-7
CDR3: CSARRGTASEQYF
DNA: TGCAGTGCTAGGAGGGGGACAGCGTCAGAGCAGTACTTC

D: -
V: TRBV20-1
size: many
J: TRBJ2-5
CDR3: CSARSETQYF
DNA: TGCAGTGCTAGATCAGAGACCCAGTACTTC

D: TRBD1
V: TRBV7-2
size: -
J: TRBJ1-6
CDR3: CASSSYRGGYNSPLHF
DNA: TGTGCCAGCAGCTCATACAGGGGAGGCTATAATTCACCCCTCCACTTT

D: -
V: TRBV21-1
size: -
J: TRBJ2-1
CDR3: CASSKAGRAGWREQFF
DNA: TGTGCCAGCAGCAAAGCGGGACGAGCGGGGTGGCGTGAGCAGTTCTTC

D: TRBD1
V: TRBV20-1
size: -
J: TRBJ1-3
CDR3: CSANWRAGGSGNTIYF
DNA: TGCAGTGCTAATTGGCGGGCAGGGGGCTCTGGAAACACCATATATTTT

D: -
V: TRBV20-1
size: -
J: TRBJ2-3
CDR3: CSARDGSLDTQYF
DNA: TGCAGTGCTAGAGACGGGTCCTTAGATACGCAGTATTTT

D: -
V: TRBV29-1
size: few
J: TRBJ2-1
CDR3: CSVSGGGAGDEQFF
DNA: TGCAGCGTTTCAGGGGGGGGGGCCGGCGATGAGCAGTTCTTC

D: -
V: TRBV7-8
size: -
J: TRBJ2-2
CDR3: CASSSPGPTMSGELFF
DNA: TGTGCCAGCAGCTCCCCGGGTCCGACAATGTCCGGGGAGCTGTTTTTT

D: -
V: TRBV12-3/TRBV12-4
size: many
J: TRBJ2-3
CDR3: CASSLALASEYF
DNA: TGTGCCAGCAGTTTAGCCCTAGCCTCCGAGTATTTT

D: -
V: TRBV15
size: many
J: TRBJ2-1
CDR3: CATSRPTGRQFF
DNA: TGTGCCACCAGCAGACCTACGGGCAGGCAGTTCTTC

D: TRBD2
V: TRBV3-1
size: -
J: TRBJ2-7
CDR3: CASSQSGNLYEQYF
DNA: TGTGCCAGCAGCCAAAGCGGGAACCTCTACGAGCAGTACTTC

D: TRBD1
V: TRBV20-1
size: -
J: TRBJ2-7
CDR3: CSARQGFEQYF
DNA: TGCAGTGCGAGACAGGGGTTCGAGCAGTACTTC

D: TRBD2
V: TRBV5-6
size: -
J: TRBJ2-3
CDR3: CASSLGPTGRHHTQYF
DNA: TGTGCCAGCAGCTTGGGTCCAACCGGGAGGCATCATACGCAGTATTTT

D: -
V: TRBV12-3/TRBV12-4
size: -
J: TRBJ1-2
CDR3: CASSLMEGGYTF
DNA: TGTGCCAGCAGTTTAATGGAGGGGGGCTACACCTTC

D: TRBD1
V: TRBV18
size: few
J: TRBJ2-4
CDR3: CASSPQGEIQYF
DNA: TGTGCCAGCTCACCTCAGGGGGAAATACAGTACTTC

D: -
V: TRBV5-6
size: many
J: TRBJ2-5
CDR3: CASSHQQVRETQYF
DNA: TGTGCCAGCAGCCATCAACAGGTTAGAGAGACCCAGTACTTC

D: -
V: TRBV7-2
size: -
J: TRBJ2-7
CDR3: CASSQRQLLSYEQYF
DNA: TGTGCCAGCAGCCAAAGACAGCTTTTATCCTACGAGCAGTACTTC

D: -
V: TRBV7-2
size: few
J: TRBJ2-5
CDR3: CASSRSGTSETQYF
DNA: TGTGCCAGCAGCCGTTCCGGGACTTCAGAGACCCAGTACTTC

D: TRBD1
V: TRBV7-7
size: few
J: TRBJ2-2
CDR3: CASSPVPGQGETNTGELFF
DNA: TGTGCTAGCAGCCCCGTCCCAGGACAGGGCGAAACGAACACCGGGGAGCTGTTTTTT

D: TRBD2
V: TRBV7-2
size: -
J: TRBJ2-1
CDR3: CASSLAGGGIYNEQFF
DNA: TGTGCCAGCAGCTTAGCGGGCGGGGGGATATACAATGAGCAGTTCTTC

D: -
V: TRBV24-1
size: few
J: TRBJ2-2
CDR3: CATSDPRSWAGELFF
DNA: TGTGCCACCAGTGATCCACGGTCGTGGGCCGGGGAGCTGTTTTTT

D: -
V: TRBV7-2
size: few
J: TRBJ2-3
CDR3: CASSWKGDTQYF
DNA: TGTGCCAGCAGCTGGAAAGGAGATACGCAGTATTTT

D: TRBD1
V: TRBV19
size: once
J: TRBJ2-2
CDR3: CASSYGTRDRGNTGELFF
DNA: TGTGCCAGTAGCTACGGAACTCGGGACAGGGGGAACACCGGGGAGCTGTTTTTT

D: -
V: TRBV2
size: -
J: TRBJ1-5
CDR3: CASSLSVGGSQPQHF
DNA: TGTGCCAGCAGCTTAAGTGTGGGGGGCAGTCAGCCCCAGCATTTT

D: -
V: TRBV19
size: -
J: TRBJ2-2
CDR3: CASTTGRAGTGELFF
DNA: TGTGCCAGTACTACGGGTAGGGCGGGCACCGGGGAGCTGTTTTTT

D: TRBD2
V: TRBV27
size: many
J: TRBJ2-7
CDR3: CASSRSGRAFYEQYF
DNA: TGTGCCAGCAGCCGTAGCGGGAGGGCTTTCTACGAGCAGTACTTC